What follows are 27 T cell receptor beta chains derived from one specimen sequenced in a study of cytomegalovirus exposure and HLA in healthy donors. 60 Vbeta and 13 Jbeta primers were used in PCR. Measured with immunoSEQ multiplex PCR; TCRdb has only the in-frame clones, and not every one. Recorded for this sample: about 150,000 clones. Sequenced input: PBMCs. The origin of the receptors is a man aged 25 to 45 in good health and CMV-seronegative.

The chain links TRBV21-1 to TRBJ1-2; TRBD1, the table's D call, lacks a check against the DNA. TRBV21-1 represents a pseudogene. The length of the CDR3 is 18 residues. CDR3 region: CASSKAPWTGRKKYGYTF. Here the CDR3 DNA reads TGTGCCAGCAGCAAAGCTCCTTGGACAGGGAGAAAAAAATATGGCTACACCTTC.

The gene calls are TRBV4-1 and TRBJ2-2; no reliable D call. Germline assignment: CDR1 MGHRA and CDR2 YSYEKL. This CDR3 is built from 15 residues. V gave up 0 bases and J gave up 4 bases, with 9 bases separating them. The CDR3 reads CASSQDAAVTGELFF. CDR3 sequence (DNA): TGCGCCAGCAGCCAAGACGCGGCCGTCACCGGGGAGCTGTTTTTT.

This chain's CDR3 is CASSQLYLEGATGELFF. The CDR3 coding sequence is TGTGCCAGCAGTCAACTCTATCTCGAGGGGGCCACCGGGGAGCTGTTTTTT. The chain uses TRBV27 and TRBJ2-2; TRBD1 matches at 7 bases. This CDR3 spans 17 amino acids. Trimming cost V 5 bases and J 4 bases; bases outside gene matches: 13. Germline V CDR1 and CDR2: MNHEY, SMNVEV (reference sequence).

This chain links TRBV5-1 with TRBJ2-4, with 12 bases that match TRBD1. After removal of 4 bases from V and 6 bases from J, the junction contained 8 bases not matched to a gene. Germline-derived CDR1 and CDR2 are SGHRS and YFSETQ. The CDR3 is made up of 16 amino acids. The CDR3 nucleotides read TGCGCCAGCAGCCGTACGGCGGGACAGGGGGCAAACATTCAGTACTTC. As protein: CASSRTAGQGANIQYF.

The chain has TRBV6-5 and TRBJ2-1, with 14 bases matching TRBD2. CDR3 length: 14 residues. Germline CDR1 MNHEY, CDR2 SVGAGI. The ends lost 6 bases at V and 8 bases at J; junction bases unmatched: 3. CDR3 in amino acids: CASRGLAGAYEQFF. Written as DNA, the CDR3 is TGTGCCAGCAGGGGACTAGCGGGAGCCTATGAGCAGTTCTTC.

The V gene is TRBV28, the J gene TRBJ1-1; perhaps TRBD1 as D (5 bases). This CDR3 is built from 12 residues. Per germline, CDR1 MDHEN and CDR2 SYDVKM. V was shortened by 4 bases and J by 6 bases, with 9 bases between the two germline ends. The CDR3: CASSSRAAEAFF. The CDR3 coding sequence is TGTGCCAGCAGTTCCAGGGCGGCTGAAGCTTTCTTT.

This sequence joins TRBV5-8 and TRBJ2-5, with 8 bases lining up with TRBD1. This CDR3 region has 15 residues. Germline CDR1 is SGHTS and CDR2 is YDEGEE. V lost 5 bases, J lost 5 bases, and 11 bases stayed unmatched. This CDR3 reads CASSSGQGGLETQYF. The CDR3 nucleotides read TGTGCCAGCAGTTCAGGACAGGGAGGTCTCGAGACCCAGTACTTC.

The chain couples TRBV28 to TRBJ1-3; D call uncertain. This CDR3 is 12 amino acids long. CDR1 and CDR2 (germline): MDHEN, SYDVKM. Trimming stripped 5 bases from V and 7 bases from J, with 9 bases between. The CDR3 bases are TGTGCCAGCAGTGCCCCGGGGAACACCATATATTTT. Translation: CASSAPGNTIYF.

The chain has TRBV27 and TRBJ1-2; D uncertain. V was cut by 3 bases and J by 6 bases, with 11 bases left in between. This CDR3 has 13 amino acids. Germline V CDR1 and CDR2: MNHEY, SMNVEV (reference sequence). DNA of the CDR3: TGTGCCAGCAGTTTCCCGTCGGGTAATGGCTACACCTTC. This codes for CASSFPSGNGYTF.

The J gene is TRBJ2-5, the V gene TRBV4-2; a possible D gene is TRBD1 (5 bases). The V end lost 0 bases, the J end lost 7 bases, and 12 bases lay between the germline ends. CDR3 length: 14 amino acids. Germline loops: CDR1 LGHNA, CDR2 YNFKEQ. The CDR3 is CASSQDQGVGTQYF. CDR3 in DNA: TGTGCCAGCAGCCAAGATCAAGGGGTAGGGACCCAGTACTTC.

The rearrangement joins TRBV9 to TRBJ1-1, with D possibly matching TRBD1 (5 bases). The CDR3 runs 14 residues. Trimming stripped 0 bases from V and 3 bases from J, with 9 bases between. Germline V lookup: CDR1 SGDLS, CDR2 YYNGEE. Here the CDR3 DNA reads TGTGCCAGCAGCGTAGACGGGGGTTACACTGAAGCTTTCTTT. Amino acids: CASSVDGGYTEAFF. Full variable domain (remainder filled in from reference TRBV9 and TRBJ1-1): DSGVTQTPKHLITATGQRVTLRCSPRSGDLSVYWYQQSLDQGLQFLIQYYNGEERAKGNILERFSAQQFPDLHSELNLSSLELGDSALYFCASSVDGGYTEAFFGQGTRLTVV.

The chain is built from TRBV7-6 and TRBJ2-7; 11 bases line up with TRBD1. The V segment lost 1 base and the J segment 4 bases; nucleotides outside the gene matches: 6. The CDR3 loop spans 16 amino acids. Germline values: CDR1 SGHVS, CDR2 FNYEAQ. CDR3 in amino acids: CASSLGAGQGAYEQYF. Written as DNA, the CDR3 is TGTGCCAGCAGCTTAGGCGCCGGACAGGGGGCATACGAGCAGTACTTC.

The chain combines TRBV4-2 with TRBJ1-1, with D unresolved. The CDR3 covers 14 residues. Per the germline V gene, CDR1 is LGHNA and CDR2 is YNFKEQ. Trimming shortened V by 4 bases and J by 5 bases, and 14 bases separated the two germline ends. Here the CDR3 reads CASSRSRGSTEAFF. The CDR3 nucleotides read TGTGCCAGCAGCCGATCCAGAGGGTCGACTGAAGCTTTCTTT.

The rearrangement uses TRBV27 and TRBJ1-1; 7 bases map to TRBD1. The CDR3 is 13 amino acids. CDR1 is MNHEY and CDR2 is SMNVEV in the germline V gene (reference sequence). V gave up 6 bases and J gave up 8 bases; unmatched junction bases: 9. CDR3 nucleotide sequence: TGTGCCAGCAGCCCAAGGCAAGGGGGCGAAGCTTTCTTT. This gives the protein CASSPRQGGEAFF.

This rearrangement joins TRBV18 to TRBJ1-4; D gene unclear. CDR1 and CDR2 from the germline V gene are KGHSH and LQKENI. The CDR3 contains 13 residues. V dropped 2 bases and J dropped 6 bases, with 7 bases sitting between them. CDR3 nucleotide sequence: TGTGCCAGCTCACCATCGTTAGATGAAAAACTGTTTTTT. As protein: CASSPSLDEKLFF.

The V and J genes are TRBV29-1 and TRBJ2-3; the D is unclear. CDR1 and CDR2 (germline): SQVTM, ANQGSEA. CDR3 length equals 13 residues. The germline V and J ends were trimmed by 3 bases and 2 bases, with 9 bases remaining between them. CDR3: CSVDRQVTDTQYF. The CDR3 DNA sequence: TGCAGCGTTGATCGGCAGGTCACAGATACGCAGTATTTT.

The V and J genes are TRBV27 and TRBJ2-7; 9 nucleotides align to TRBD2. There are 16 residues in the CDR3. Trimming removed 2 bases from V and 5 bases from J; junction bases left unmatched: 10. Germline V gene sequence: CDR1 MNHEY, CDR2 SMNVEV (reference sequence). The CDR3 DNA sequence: TGTGCCAGCAGTTTACATCCTAGCGGGACTAGGGACGAGCAGTACTTC. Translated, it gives CASSLHPSGTRDEQYF.

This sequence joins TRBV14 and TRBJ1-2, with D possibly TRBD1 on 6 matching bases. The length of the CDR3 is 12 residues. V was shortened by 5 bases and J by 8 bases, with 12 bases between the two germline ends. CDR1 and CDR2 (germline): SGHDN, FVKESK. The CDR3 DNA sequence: TGTGCCAGCAGCTGGGGGCTGGGAGGCTACACCTTC. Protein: CASSWGLGGYTF.

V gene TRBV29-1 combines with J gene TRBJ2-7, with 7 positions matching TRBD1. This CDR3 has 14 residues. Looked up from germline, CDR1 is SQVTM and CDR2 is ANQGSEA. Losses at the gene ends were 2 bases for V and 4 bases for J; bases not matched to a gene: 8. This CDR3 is CSVENPGQTYEQYF. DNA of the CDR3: TGCAGCGTTGAAAACCCGGGACAGACTTACGAGCAGTACTTC.

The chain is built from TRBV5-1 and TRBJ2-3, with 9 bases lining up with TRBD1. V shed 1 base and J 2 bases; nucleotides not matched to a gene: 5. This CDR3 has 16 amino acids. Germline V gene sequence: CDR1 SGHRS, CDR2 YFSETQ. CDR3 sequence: CASSLRGQGPTDTQYF. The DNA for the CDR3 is TGCGCCAGCAGCTTGAGGGGACAGGGACCCACAGATACGCAGTATTTT.

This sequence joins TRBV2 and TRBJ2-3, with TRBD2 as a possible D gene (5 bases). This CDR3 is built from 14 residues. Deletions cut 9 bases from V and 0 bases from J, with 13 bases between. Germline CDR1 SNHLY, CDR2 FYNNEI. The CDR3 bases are TGTGCCAGACAGAGCGGCACTAGCACAGATACGCAGTATTTT. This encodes CARQSGTSTDTQYF.

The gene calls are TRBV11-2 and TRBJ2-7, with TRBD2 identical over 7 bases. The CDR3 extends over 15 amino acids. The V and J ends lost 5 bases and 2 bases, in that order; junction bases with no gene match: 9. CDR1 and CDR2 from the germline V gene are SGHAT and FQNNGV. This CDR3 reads CASSRSSSGAYEQYF. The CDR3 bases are TGTGCCAGCAGCCGAAGTTCTAGCGGAGCCTACGAGCAGTACTTC.

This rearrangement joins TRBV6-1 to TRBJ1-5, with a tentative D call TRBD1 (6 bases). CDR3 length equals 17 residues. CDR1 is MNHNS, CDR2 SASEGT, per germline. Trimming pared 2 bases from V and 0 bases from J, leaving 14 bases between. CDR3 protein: CASSERLGGLSNQPQHF. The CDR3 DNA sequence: TGTGCCAGCAGTGAAAGGCTCGGGGGGCTTAGCAATCAGCCCCAGCATTTT.

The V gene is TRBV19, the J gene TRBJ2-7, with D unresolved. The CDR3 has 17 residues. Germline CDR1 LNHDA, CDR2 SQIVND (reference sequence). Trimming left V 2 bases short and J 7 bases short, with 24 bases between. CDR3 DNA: TGTGCCAGTAGTATACGCCCTCATCTCCGGGTTCCTGAAGAGCAGTACTTC. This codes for CASSIRPHLRVPEEQYF. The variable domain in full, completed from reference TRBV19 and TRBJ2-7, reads DGGITQSPKYLFRKEGQNVTLSCEQNLNHDAMYWYRQDPGQGLRLIYYSQIVNDFQKGDIAEGYSVSREKKESFPLTVTSAQKNPTAFYLCASSIRPHLRVPEEQYFGPGTRLTVT.

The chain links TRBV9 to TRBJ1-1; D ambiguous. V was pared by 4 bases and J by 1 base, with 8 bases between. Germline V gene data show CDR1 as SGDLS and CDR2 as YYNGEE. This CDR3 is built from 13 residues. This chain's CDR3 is CASSPFGNTEAFF. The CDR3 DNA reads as TGTGCCAGCAGCCCTTTCGGGAACACTGAAGCTTTCTTT.

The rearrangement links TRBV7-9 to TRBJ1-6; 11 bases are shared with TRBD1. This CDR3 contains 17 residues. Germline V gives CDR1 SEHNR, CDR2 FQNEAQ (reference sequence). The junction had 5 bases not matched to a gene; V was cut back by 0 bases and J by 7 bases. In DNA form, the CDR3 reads TGTGCCAGCAGCTTAGCTGGGACAGGGGGGCCAAATTCACCCCTCCACTTT. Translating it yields CASSLAGTGGPNSPLHF.

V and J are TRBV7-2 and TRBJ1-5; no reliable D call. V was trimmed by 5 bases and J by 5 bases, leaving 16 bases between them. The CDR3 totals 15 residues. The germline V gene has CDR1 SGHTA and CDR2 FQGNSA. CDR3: CASSPGRDGYQPQHF. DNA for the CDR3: TGTGCCAGCAGCCCCGGGCGGGATGGATATCAGCCCCAGCATTTT.